One sample yielded the 30 T cell receptor beta chains listed below, sequenced in a study of T cells in Graves' hyperthyroidism and ophthalmopathy. Amplification of TCR beta CDR3 regions used RNA as the template. Primed by the HTBI set, a first-round RT-PCR was run on the TCR CDR3. A single record per CDR3 protein comes from TCRdb applying MiXCR to the multiplex PCR reads. Found here are more than 300,000 distinct CDR3 sequences, around a sixth of them singletons; the top ten hold 35% to 45%. The sample comprised blood. The receptors here all came from a man aged 18 to 35 with Graves' ophthalmopathy.

In this sample, this clonotype turned up many times. The rearrangement joins TRBV11-2 to TRBJ1-2; D is ambiguous. The germline V gene has CDR1 SGHAT and CDR2 FQNNGV. CDR3 length: 17 residues. Between the trimmed V and J ends, which lost 1 base and 2 bases, there was a span of 17 bases. The CDR3 loop reads CASSLGVAAAANYGYTF. The CDR3 DNA sequence: TGTGCCAGCAGCTTAGGGGTCGCGGCAGCGGCAAACTATGGCTACACCTTC.

The V gene is TRBV19, the J gene TRBJ2-3; 12 bases align to TRBD1. The CDR3 is 15 residues long. Germline assignment: CDR1 LNHDA and CDR2 SQIVND (reference sequence). V trimming: 7 bases; J trimming: 4 bases; junction bases outside the gene matches: 6. This CDR3 is CASTPGTGGADTQYF. The CDR3 DNA reads as TGTGCCAGTACCCCCGGGACAGGGGGCGCAGATACGCAGTATTTT.

This clonotype was seen at least ten times. The chain combines TRBV6-1 with TRBJ1-5, with TRBD1 matching over 7 bases. Trimming at V came to 6 bases and at J to 4 bases, leaving 6 bases not matched to a gene. CDR3 size: 14 residues. The V gene's germline CDR1 is MNHNS and CDR2 SASEGT. The CDR3 nucleotides read TGTGCCAGCAGCTTGACAGGGAAGAATCAGCCCCAGCATTTT. Translating gives CASSLTGKNQPQHF.

This clonotype came up a few times. The rearrangement uses TRBV24-1 and TRBJ1-2; maybe TRBD1 (5 bases). Trimming pared 2 bases from V and 4 bases from J, leaving 7 bases between. The CDR3 length is 13 residues. CDR1 is KGHDR and CDR2 is SFDVKD in the germline V gene. CDR3 sequence: CATSDWDFYGYTF. In DNA form, the CDR3 reads TGTGCCACCAGTGATTGGGACTTCTATGGCTACACCTTC.

A word on this clonotype: The junction departs from germline at one end; a sequencing error may be responsible. The chain links TRBV5-6 to TRBJ2-1; TRBD2 is a possible D gene (5 bases). There are 15 residues in the CDR3. Germline V gene sequence: CDR1 SGHDT, CDR2 YYEEEE. DNA of the CDR3: TGTGCCAGCAGCTTGGCCGCTAGCTCCTACAATGGGCAGTTCTTC. Its translation: CASSLAASSYNGQFF.

In its sample, this clonotype was seen a few times. In nucleotides, the CDR3 is TGTGCCAGCAGTCGCCCCGGGACAGGCAGAGAAGAGACCCAGTACTTC. It yields the protein CASSRPGTGREETQYF. The chain employs TRBV28 and TRBJ2-5; 8 bases agree with TRBD1. The trim removed 5 bases at V and 3 bases at J, leaving 11 bases unmatched. CDR1 and CDR2 (germline): MDHEN, SYDVKM. The CDR3 covers 16 residues.

This clonotype was counted at least ten times. The chain carries TRBV5-1 and TRBJ2-1, with a weak D call TRBD2 (6 bases). CDR1 is SGHRS, CDR2 YFSETQ, per germline. The CDR3 runs 17 residues. V lost 0 bases, J lost 0 bases, and 13 bases lay in between. CDR3 in amino acids: CASSLGGGGNSYNEQFF. CDR3 bases: TGCGCCAGCAGCTTGGGGGGAGGTGGGAACTCCTACAATGAGCAGTTCTTC.

In its sample, this clonotype was seen many times. This chain's CDR3 is CASSLEGSLSYEQYF. For the CDR3, the DNA is TGTGCCAGCAGCTTGGAGGGCAGTTTATCCTACGAGCAGTACTTC. The chain couples TRBV5-8 to TRBJ2-7, with D unclear. The germline gives CDR1 SGHTS, CDR2 YDEGEE. V was clipped by 0 bases and J by 1 base, with 11 bases between them. The CDR3 has 15 amino acids. Complete variable domain (other parts from reference TRBV5-8 and TRBJ2-7): EAGVTQSPTHLIKTRGQQATLRCSPISGHTSVYWYQQALGLGLQFLLWYDEGEERNRGNFPPRFSGRQFPNYSSELNVNALELEDSALYLCASSLEGSLSYEQYFGPGTRLTVT.

In its sample, this clonotype was seen a few times. This rearrangement joins TRBV6-1 to TRBJ1-5; D is undetermined. CDR1 and CDR2 (germline): MNHNS, SASEGT. The germline V and J ends were trimmed by 6 bases and 1 base, with 7 bases remaining between them. The CDR3 is 13 amino acids. CDR3 loop: CASSEASNQPQHF. The CDR3 DNA sequence: TGTGCCAGCAGCGAGGCGAGCAATCAGCCCCAGCATTTT.

Ten or more counts support this clonotype. The chain joins TRBV5-1 to TRBJ1-6; D call uncertain. The CDR3 is made up of 14 amino acids. Between the trimmed V and J ends, which lost 1 base and 6 bases, there was a span of 8 bases. In germline, CDR1 is SGHRS, CDR2 YFSETQ. For the CDR3, the DNA is TGCGCCAGCAGCTTGAGCCAACTTAATTCACCCCTCCACTTT. Amino acids: CASSLSQLNSPLHF.

The sample holds many counts of this clonotype. This chain links TRBV7-8 with TRBJ2-7, with 7 bases that match TRBD1. This CDR3 has 14 residues. Germline V gene data show CDR1 as SGHVS and CDR2 as FQNEAQ. V was pared by 6 bases and J by 2 bases, with 7 bases of the junction left unmatched. DNA for the CDR3: TGTGCCAGCAGTTACCAGACAGGGCCCTACGAGCAGTACTTC. This gives the protein CASSYQTGPYEQYF.

The chain recombines TRBV5-1 with TRBJ2-3; the D is unclear. This CDR3 spans 13 amino acids. V was shortened by 2 bases and J by 2 bases, with 6 bases between the two germline ends. Germline lookup yields CDR1 SGHRS and CDR2 YFSETQ. CDR3 DNA sequence: TGCGCCAGCAGCTTCGGCGACACAGATACGCAGTATTTT. Encoded protein: CASSFGDTDTQYF.

The V gene is TRBV6-2 or TRBV6-3, the J gene TRBJ2-4; weak D call: TRBD2 (7 bases). The germline CDR1 and CDR2 sequences are MNHEY and SVGEGT. The CDR3 is 14 residues long. The V end lost 11 bases, the J end lost 3 bases, and 17 bases lay between the germline ends. CDR3 protein: CAGGGARDKNIQYF. For the CDR3, the DNA is TGTGCCGGTGGGGGGGCCAGGGACAAAAACATTCAGTACTTC.

This clonotype occurred many times. This CDR3 is CASSAGQLYGYTF. As DNA, the CDR3 is TGTGCCAGCAGTGCGGGACAACTCTATGGCTACACCTTC. This chain connects TRBV2 to TRBJ1-2, with a tentative D call TRBD1 (6 bases). The CDR3 loop spans 13 amino acids. Trimming cost V 4 bases and J 4 bases, with 10 bases left between them. The germline CDR1 and CDR2 sequences are SNHLY and FYNNEI.

This clonotype has only a few counts. The V and J genes are TRBV20-1 and TRBJ2-7; 10 bases fit TRBD1. The CDR3 runs to 13 residues. The V gene's germline CDR1 is DFQATT and CDR2 SNEGSKA (reference sequence). The trim removed 5 bases at V and 3 bases at J, leaving 4 bases unmatched. This CDR3 reads CSAVRDRGYEQYF. The CDR3 nucleotides read TGCAGTGCTGTTCGGGACAGGGGCTACGAGCAGTACTTC.

There are many counts of this clonotype. The chain combines TRBV13 with TRBJ1-4; weak D call: TRBD1 (5 bases). Germline values: CDR1 PRHDT, CDR2 FYEKMQ (reference sequence). The CDR3 extends over 14 amino acids. V lost 5 bases and J 8 bases, leaving 15 bases between the germline ends. The CDR3, as DNA: TGTGCCAGCAGCCGTCGGGGGACCCAGGAAAAACTGTTTTTT. It translates to CASSRRGTQEKLFF.

This clonotype has at least ten counts. V is TRBV18 and J is TRBJ2-5; D ambiguous. Germline V gene data show CDR1 as KGHSH and CDR2 as LQKENI. This CDR3 spans 13 amino acids. Trimming took off 4 bases at V and 3 bases at J, with 9 bases between the two ends. The DNA of the CDR3 is TGTGCCAGCTCACGGAGCGACGAAGAGACCCAGTACTTC. As protein: CASSRSDEETQYF. Full variable domain (rest looked up from reference TRBV18 and TRBJ2-5): NAGVMQNPRHLVRRRGQEARLRCSPMKGHSHVYWYRQLPEEGLKFMVYLQKENIIDESGMPKERFSAEFPKEGPSILRIQQVVRGDSAAYFCASSRSDEETQYFGPGTRLLVL.

The rearrangement links TRBV19 to TRBJ2-6, with 8 bases lining up with TRBD1. The CDR3 sequence is 19 residues long. Looked up from germline, CDR1 is LNHDA and CDR2 is SQIVND (reference sequence). Trimming took 6 bases from V and 0 from J; bases not matched to a gene: 13. The chain's CDR3 is CASRSGWDRWISGANVLTF. In nucleotides, the CDR3 is TGTGCCAGTAGATCTGGGTGGGACAGGTGGATCTCTGGGGCCAACGTCCTGACTTTC.

In its sample, this clonotype was seen many times. V usage is TRBV20-1 and J usage is TRBJ1-1; no clear D gene. The ends were cut back, 7 bases at V and 2 bases at J, with 14 bases in the middle. The germline gives CDR1 DFQATT, CDR2 SNEGSKA (reference sequence). There are 13 residues in the CDR3. The CDR3, as DNA: TGCAGTGTCGAAGGAGAAATCAACACTGAAGCTTTCTTT. It is translated as CSVEGEINTEAFF.

Ten or more counts support this clonotype. The chain couples TRBV19 to TRBJ1-5, with D possibly being TRBD1 (5 bases). CDR3 length equals 16 residues. V was clipped by 5 bases and J by 3 bases, with 17 bases between them. Germline V CDR1 and CDR2: LNHDA, SQIVND (reference sequence). CDR3 residues: CASSRLPQGTNQPQHF. Written as DNA, the CDR3 is TGTGCCAGTAGTCGTCTCCCTCAGGGAACCAATCAGCCCCAGCATTTT.

With respect to this clonotype: In this CDR3 the conserved last residue, phenylalanine or tryptophan, is missing, so a read error is likely. V is TRBV20-1 and J is TRBJ2-1; the match to TRBD2 covers 8 bases. In germline, CDR1 is DFQATT, CDR2 SNEGSKA (reference sequence). The junction had 12 bases not matched to a gene; V was cut back by 5 bases and J by 6 bases. CDR3 length: 15 residues. Here the CDR3 reads CSARGGAARSNEQFL. CDR3 coding DNA: TGCAGTGCTCGGGGGGGGGCCGCACGAAGCAATGAGCAGTTCCTC.

This chain uses TRBV20-1 with TRBJ2-1, with TRBD1 matching over 9 bases. CDR3 length: 14 amino acids. Germline values: CDR1 DFQATT, CDR2 SNEGSKA (reference sequence). With V trimmed by 5 bases and J by 5 bases, 7 bases remained unmatched. The CDR3 nucleotides are TGCAGTGCTTCCACAGGGGGCTTAAACAATGAGCAGTTCTTC. Its protein is CSASTGGLNNEQFF.

This clonotype occurred many times. This chain links TRBV7-9 with TRBJ2-7, with 10 positions matching TRBD1. Germline V gene lookup returns CDR1 SEHNR and CDR2 FQNEAQ (reference sequence). V shed 7 bases, J shed 4 bases, and the junction held 7 bases outside the gene matches. CDR3 length: 14 amino acids. The CDR3 region is CASTFGTGAYEQYF. For the CDR3, the DNA is TGTGCCAGCACTTTCGGGACAGGGGCGTACGAGCAGTACTTC.

CDR3: CASSLVQGRYEQYF. Written as DNA, the CDR3 is TGTGCCAGCAGTTTAGTGCAGGGTCGCTACGAGCAGTACTTC. The chain joins TRBV28 to TRBJ2-7, with D maybe TRBD1 (5 bases). The germline CDR1 and CDR2 sequences are MDHEN and SYDVKM. The CDR3 is made up of 14 amino acids. V was clipped by 2 bases and J by 3 bases, with 11 bases between them.

This clonotype was counted many times. J is TRBJ2-7 and V is TRBV3-1; D not certain. There are 13 residues in the CDR3. With 0 bases removed from V and 7 bases from J, the gap between germline ends came to 10 bases. Germline CDR1 and CDR2: LGHDT and YNNKEL (reference sequence). The CDR3 DNA reads as TGTGCCAGCAGCCAAGAAGGGCTCCATGAGCAGTACTTC. It is translated as CASSQEGLHEQYF.

For this clonotype: A read error may explain this, as a much larger clone is one base away. The CDR3, as DNA: TGTGCCAGCAGCTTAGAGTACAGGGGGGGCTATGGCTGCACCTTC. Translating it yields CASSLEYRGGYGCTF. The chain couples TRBV11-2 to TRBJ1-2; TRBD1 aligns across 8 bases. CDR1 is SGHAT, CDR2 FQNNGV, per germline. This CDR3 comprises 15 residues.

V is TRBV5-1 and J is TRBJ2-7; the match to TRBD2 covers 8 bases. The CDR3 is made up of 15 amino acids. The germline V gene has CDR1 SGHRS and CDR2 YFSETQ. J lost 5 bases, V lost 3 bases, and 10 bases had no gene match. The CDR3 DNA is TGCGCCAGCAGCTACCGGGGGGGCAGCGGTAACGAGCAGTACTTC. It codes for CASSYRGGSGNEQYF.

The V call is TRBV5-1, the J call TRBJ1-1; 7 bases fit TRBD1. Germline V gene data show CDR1 as SGHRS and CDR2 as YFSETQ. The CDR3 length is 15 residues. With 2 bases clipped from V and 1 base from J, the junction kept 5 bases outside the gene matches. CDR3 in DNA: TGCGCCAGCAGCTTCTACAGGGGCGGGAACACTGAAGCTTTCTTT. Translated: CASSFYRGGNTEAFF.

This clonotype has a count of ten or more. The J gene is TRBJ2-3, the V gene TRBV5-1; D unresolved. V was trimmed by 1 base and J by 6 bases, leaving 12 bases between them. The CDR3 contains 14 residues. Germline-derived CDR1 and CDR2 are SGHRS and YFSETQ. The CDR3 protein is CASSLRTSSDTQYF. CDR3 nucleotide sequence: TGCGCCAGCAGCTTGCGCACCAGTAGTGATACGCAGTATTTT.

This clonotype was counted between two and nine times. The rearrangement links TRBV10-3 to TRBJ1-2, with D unresolved. From germline, CDR1 is ENHRY and CDR2 SYGVKD. V gave up 6 bases and J gave up 4 bases, with 12 bases separating them. This CDR3 is 13 amino acids long. This chain's CDR3 is CAISGRGGYGYTF. In nucleotides, the CDR3 is TGTGCCATCAGCGGACGAGGAGGCTATGGCTACACCTTC.